These T cell receptor beta chains were read from a single sample in a study of T-cell memory formation after mild COVID-19. Using its own MiXCR run on the 5' RACE reads, TCRdb lists one record per CDR3 protein. The sample includes approximately 450,000 distinct CDR3 sequences, 15% to 20% of them seen just once. The specimen was PBMCs or a T cell subset sorted from them (not recorded which). Receptors were obtained from an adult woman who had mild COVID-19 (a few samples of this study predate the infection). Cell type and time point are not known. The CDR3 runs from the conserved cysteine through the conserved F or W. D genes are given only for firm matches. Clone size is stated in some rows and not others, as once, few, many or a class when expanded.

>TRBJ2-1|few|TRBV7-3|.
CASSLTPSLEQFF
TGTGCCAGCAGCCTTACCCCCTCCCTGGAGCAGTTCTTC
>TRBJ2-7|.|TRBV6-6|.
CASSYGGPNTPYEQYF
TGTGCCAGCAGTTATGGCGGTCCGAACACCCCCTACGAGCAGTACTTC
>TRBJ2-7|.|TRBV28|TRBD2
CASSLGTSGRSSYEQYF
TGTGCCAGCAGTTTGGGGACTAGCGGGAGGAGCTCCTACGAGCAGTACTTC
>TRBJ2-1|few|TRBV9|.
CASSVGALVPPTHEQFF
TGTGCCAGCAGCGTAGGGGCCCTGGTCCCACCGACCCATGAGCAGTTCTTC
>TRBJ1-1|.|TRBV5-1|.
CASSREDTEAFF
TGCGCCAGCAGCCGGGAGGACACTGAAGCTTTCTTT
>TRBJ2-7|.|TRBV9|.
CASSVDQNSYEQYF
TGTGCCAGCAGCGTAGACCAAAACTCCTACGAGCAGTACTTC
>TRBJ2-7|.|TRBV20-1|.
CSARLPDTALEQYF
TGCAGTGCTAGGTTACCCGACACCGCTCTGGAGCAGTACTTC
>TRBJ2-2|few|TRBV3-1|.
CASSQDPDYTGELFF
TGTGCCAGCAGCCAAGACCCCGACTACACCGGGGAGCTGTTTTTT
>TRBJ2-7|.|TRBV20-1|TRBD2
CSARRGLAGSLSEQYF
TGCAGTGCTAGACGTGGACTAGCGGGATCCTTGAGCGAGCAGTACTTC
>TRBJ2-7|.|TRBV7-9|TRBD1
CASSSTDRGYEQYF
TGTGCCAGCAGCTCTACTGACAGGGGCTACGAGCAGTACTTC
>TRBJ2-7|few|TRBV4-2|.
CASSQEWGVYEQYF
TGTGCCAGCAGCCAAGAATGGGGAGTCTACGAGCAGTACTTC
>TRBJ2-1|.|TRBV20-1|.
CSASTVEGSPTHMLYNEQFF
TGCAGTGCTAGTACCGTGGAGGGTTCACCAACTCACATGCTTTACAATGAGCAGTTCTTC
>TRBJ2-5|.|TRBV5-8|TRBD1
CASSQMTGALPISEETQYF
TGTGCCAGCAGCCAAATGACAGGGGCCCTCCCTATTTCTGAAGAGACCCAGTACTTC
>TRBJ1-5|.|TRBV24-1|.
CATSDQVLGQPQHF
TGTGCCACCAGTGACCAGGTCCTCGGGCAGCCCCAGCATTTT